This TCR beta chain was sequenced in a study of blood T cell repertoires in COVID-19. This CDR3 spans 12 amino acids. Trimming removed 4 bases at V and 4 bases at J, with 5 bases between. Produced via immunoSEQ multiplex PCR; TCRdb's table is partial and in-frame only. The table shows about 150,000 clones, with approximately 87% occurring only once. Sequenced sample: peripheral blood. The sequence derives from a woman in her 70s with acute or convalescent COVID-19. V is TRBV12-3 or TRBV12-4 and J is TRBJ1-3; D remains unclear. The CDR3 reads CASSSQGNTIYF. CDR3 bases: TGTGCCAGCAGTTCCCAGGGAAACACCATATATTTT.